Following are 9 T cell receptor beta chains from one sample sequenced in a study of cytomegalovirus exposure and HLA in healthy donors. PCR involved 60 Vbeta and 13 Jbeta primers. Libraries were prepared by immunoSEQ multiplex PCR; TCRdb keeps only in-frame clonotypes and omits some of them. The repertoire holds about 110,000 clones, with roughly 72% as singletons. The specimen was PBMCs. These receptors originate from a woman in her 40s in good health and CMV-seropositive.

The chain combines TRBV2 with TRBJ1-5; D is perhaps TRBD1 (5 bases). The ends were cut back, 2 bases at V and 7 bases at J, with 15 bases in the middle. This CDR3 spans 15 amino acids. CDR1 is SNHLY and CDR2 is FYNNEI in the germline V gene. CDR3 DNA sequence: TGTGCCAGCAGTGAATTCCCAGGGAGCGGGCAGCCCCAGCATTTT. Its protein product is CASSEFPGSGQPQHF.

The CDR3 nucleotides are TGCGCCAGCAGCCTGACAGGGACCTATGGCTACACCTTC. This codes for CASSLTGTYGYTF. V usage is TRBV5-1 and J usage is TRBJ1-2, with 7 bases fitting TRBD1. The CDR3 is 13 amino acids. CDR1 and CDR2 (germline): SGHRS, YFSETQ. V was pared by 4 bases and J by 4 bases, with 4 bases of the junction left unmatched. Full variable domain (missing parts from reference TRBV5-1 and TRBJ1-2): KAGVTQTPRYLIKTRGQQVTLSCSPISGHRSVSWYQQTPGQGLQFLFEYFSETQRNKGNFPGRFSGRQFSNSRSEMNVSTLELGDSALYLCASSLTGTYGYTFGSGTRLTVV.

This sequence joins TRBV11-3 and TRBJ2-5; the D gene is possibly TRBD1 (6 bases). Germline V gene lookup returns CDR1 SGHNT and CDR2 YENEEA. V was pared by 1 base and J by 0 bases, with 15 bases between. This CDR3 region has 17 residues. CDR3 DNA: TGTGCCAGCAGCTTAGTCGGGTGGGGGACACACCAAGAGACCCAGTACTTC. This encodes CASSLVGWGTHQETQYF.

The chain links TRBV6-1 to TRBJ1-4; D not resolved. Between the trimmed V and J ends, which lost 6 bases and 0 bases, there was a span of 11 bases. Germline V CDR1 and CDR2: MNHNS, SASEGT. The CDR3 is made up of 15 amino acids. CDR3 amino acids: CASSTTQATNEKLFF. CDR3 DNA: TGTGCCAGCAGCACCACACAAGCAACTAATGAAAAACTGTTTTTT.

This clone was seen a handful of times. This chain joins TRBV5-1 and TRBJ2-7, with 9 bases that match TRBD1. Germline lookup yields CDR1 SGHRS and CDR2 YFSETQ. This CDR3 region has 14 residues. The V and J ends lost 7 bases and 5 bases, in that order; junction bases with no gene match: 10. CDR3 residues: CASGPGQGGNEQYF. Here the CDR3 DNA reads TGCGCCAGCGGGCCGGGACAGGGTGGTAACGAGCAGTACTTC.

This clone was seen only once. CDR3 nucleotides: TGTGCCAGCAGCCTTTCCCGGGACAGCGGGCAGCCCCAGCATTTT. This gives the protein CASSLSRDSGQPQHF. This sequence joins TRBV4-2 and TRBJ1-5, with 7 positions matching TRBD1. Germline V gene lookup returns CDR1 LGHNA and CDR2 YNFKEQ. Unmatched junction bases numbered 10, after V lost 4 bases and J lost 7 bases. This CDR3 is built from 15 residues.

As for this clone: Germline and junction disagree at one end, which may indicate a read error. This chain uses TRBV19 with TRBJ1-1; D is unclear. This CDR3 has 14 amino acids. CDR1 and CDR2 from the germline V gene are LNHDA and SQIVND (reference sequence). This CDR3 reads CASRIGNLNTEAFF. The CDR3 DNA reads as TGTGCCAGTAGGATAGGTAACTTGAACACTGAAGCTTTCTTT.

The rearrangement uses TRBV6-6 and TRBJ1-1; 7 nucleotides align to TRBD1. There are 16 residues in the CDR3. V dropped 2 bases and J dropped 7; count of bases not matched to a gene: 13. Germline V gene sequence: CDR1 MNHNY, CDR2 SVGAGI (reference sequence). The CDR3 DNA sequence: TGTGCCAGCAGTTACAGGAGGGGGCAAGGAAAGGATGAAGCTTTCTTT. Translation gives CASSYRRGQGKDEAFF.

This clone has only a few counts. The genes are TRBV15 and TRBJ1-2; maybe TRBD1 (6 bases). The length of the CDR3 is 16 residues. The germline V gene encodes CDR1 LNHNV and CDR2 YYDKDF (reference sequence). With 0 bases removed from V and 0 bases from J, the gap between germline ends came to 11 bases. Written as DNA, the CDR3 is TGTGCCACCAGCAGAGATTACAGGGTGACTAACTATGGCTACACCTTC. The encoded protein is CATSRDYRVTNYGYTF.